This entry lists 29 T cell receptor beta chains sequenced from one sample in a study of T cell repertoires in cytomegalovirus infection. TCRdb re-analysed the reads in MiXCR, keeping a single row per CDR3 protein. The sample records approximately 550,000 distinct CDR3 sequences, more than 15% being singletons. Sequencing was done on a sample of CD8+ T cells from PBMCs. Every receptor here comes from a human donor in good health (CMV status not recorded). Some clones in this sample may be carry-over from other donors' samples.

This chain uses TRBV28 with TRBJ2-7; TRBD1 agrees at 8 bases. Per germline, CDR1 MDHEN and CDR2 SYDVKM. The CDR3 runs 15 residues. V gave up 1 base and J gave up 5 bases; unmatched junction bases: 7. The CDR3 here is CASSLSRAGGHEQYF. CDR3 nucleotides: TGTGCCAGCAGTTTATCTCGGGCAGGGGGCCACGAGCAGTACTTC. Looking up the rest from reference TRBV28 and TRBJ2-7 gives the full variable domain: DVKVTQSSRYLVKRTGEKVFLECVQDMDHENMFWYRQDPGLGLRLIYFSYDVKMKEKGDIPEGYSVSREKKERFSLILESASTNQTSMYLCASSLSRAGGHEQYFGPGTRLTVT.

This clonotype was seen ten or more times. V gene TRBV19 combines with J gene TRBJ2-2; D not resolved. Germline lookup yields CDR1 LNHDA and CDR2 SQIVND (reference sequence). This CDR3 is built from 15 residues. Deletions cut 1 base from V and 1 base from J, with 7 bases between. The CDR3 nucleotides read TGTGCCAGTAGTATAGTGAGCCTGAACACCGGGGAGCTGTTTTTT. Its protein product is CASSIVSLNTGELFF.

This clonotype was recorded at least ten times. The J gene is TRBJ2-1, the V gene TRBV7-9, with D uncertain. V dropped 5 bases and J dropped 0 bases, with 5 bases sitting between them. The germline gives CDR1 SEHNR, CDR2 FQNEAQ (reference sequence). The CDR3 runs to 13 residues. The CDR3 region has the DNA TGTGCCAGCAGCACACCCTCCTACAATGAGCAGTTCTTC. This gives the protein CASSTPSYNEQFF.

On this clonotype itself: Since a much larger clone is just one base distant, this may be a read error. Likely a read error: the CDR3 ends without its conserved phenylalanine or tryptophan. CDR3 sequence (DNA): TGTGCCAGCAGTTCCGGACGGGGAATTGTCCAAGAGACCCAGTACTTA. Translated: CASSSGRGIVQETQYL. The chain employs TRBV6-5 and TRBJ2-5, with D maybe TRBD2 (5 bases). There are 16 residues in the CDR3. V lost 4 bases to trimming and J lost 1 base, with 16 bases between them. The germline CDR1 and CDR2 sequences are MNHEY and SVGAGI.

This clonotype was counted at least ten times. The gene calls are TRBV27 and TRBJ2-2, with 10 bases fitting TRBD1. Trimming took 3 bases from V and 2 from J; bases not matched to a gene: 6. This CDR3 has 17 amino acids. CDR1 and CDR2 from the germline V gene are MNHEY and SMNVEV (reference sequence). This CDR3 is CASSLFWDRGNTGELFF. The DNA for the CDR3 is TGTGCCAGCAGTTTGTTTTGGGACAGGGGAAACACCGGGGAGCTGTTTTTT.

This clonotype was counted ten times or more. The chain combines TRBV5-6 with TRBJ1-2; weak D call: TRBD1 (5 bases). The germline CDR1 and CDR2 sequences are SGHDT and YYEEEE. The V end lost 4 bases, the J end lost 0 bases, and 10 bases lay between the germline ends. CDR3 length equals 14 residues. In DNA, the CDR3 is TGTGCCAGCAGCCCGAAGGGGCCTAACTATGGCTACACCTTC. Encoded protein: CASSPKGPNYGYTF.

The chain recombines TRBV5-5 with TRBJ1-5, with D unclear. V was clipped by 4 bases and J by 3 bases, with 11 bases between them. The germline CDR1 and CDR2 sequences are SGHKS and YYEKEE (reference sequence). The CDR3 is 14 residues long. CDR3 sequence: CASSKGRNNQPQHF. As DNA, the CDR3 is TGTGCCAGCAGCAAAGGACGGAACAATCAGCCCCAGCATTTT.

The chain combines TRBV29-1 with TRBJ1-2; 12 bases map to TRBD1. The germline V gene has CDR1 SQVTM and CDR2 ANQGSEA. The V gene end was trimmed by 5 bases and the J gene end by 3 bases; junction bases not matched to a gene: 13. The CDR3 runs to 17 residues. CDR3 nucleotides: TGCAGCGTTACGAACCGGGACAGGGGGCGCCGCGACTATGGCTACACCTTC. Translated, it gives CSVTNRDRGRRDYGYTF.

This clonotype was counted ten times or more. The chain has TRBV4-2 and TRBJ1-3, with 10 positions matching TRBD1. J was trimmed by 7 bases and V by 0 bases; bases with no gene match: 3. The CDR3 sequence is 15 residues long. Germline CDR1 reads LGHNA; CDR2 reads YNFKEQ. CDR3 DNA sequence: TGTGCCAGCAGCCAAGATTTGGGACAGGGGAACACCATATATTTT. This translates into CASSQDLGQGNTIYF.

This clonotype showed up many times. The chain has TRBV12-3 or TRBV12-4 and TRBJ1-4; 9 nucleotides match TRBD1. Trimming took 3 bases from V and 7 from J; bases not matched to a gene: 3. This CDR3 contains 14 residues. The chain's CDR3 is CASSLDRGREKLFF. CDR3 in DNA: TGTGCCAGCAGTTTGGACAGGGGACGTGAAAAACTGTTTTTT.

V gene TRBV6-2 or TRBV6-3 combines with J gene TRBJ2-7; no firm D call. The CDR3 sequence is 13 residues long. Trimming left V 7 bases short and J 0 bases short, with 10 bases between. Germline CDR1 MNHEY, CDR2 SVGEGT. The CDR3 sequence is CASIDSYSYEQYF. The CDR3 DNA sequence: TGTGCCAGCATCGACTCCTACTCCTACGAGCAGTACTTC.

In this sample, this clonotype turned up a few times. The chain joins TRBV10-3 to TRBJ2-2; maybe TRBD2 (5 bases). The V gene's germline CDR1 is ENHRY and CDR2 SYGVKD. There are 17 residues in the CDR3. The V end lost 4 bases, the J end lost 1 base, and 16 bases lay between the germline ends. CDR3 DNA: TGTGCCATCAGTGGGGCCGGCGGTCGGGAGAACACCGGGGAGCTGTTTTTT. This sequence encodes CAISGAGGRENTGELFF.

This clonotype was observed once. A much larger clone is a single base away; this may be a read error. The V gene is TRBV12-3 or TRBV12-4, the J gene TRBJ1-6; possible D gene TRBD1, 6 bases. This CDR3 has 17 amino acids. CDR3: CANSLGTGTTWDSPLHF. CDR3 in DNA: TGTGCCAACAGTTTAGGGACTGGGACAACCTGGGATTCACCCCTCCACTTT.

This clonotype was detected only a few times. CDR3 nucleotides: TGTGCCAGCAGCGTTGACGGGAGCTCCTACGAGCAGTACTTC. Protein product: CASSVDGSSYEQYF. The chain uses TRBV9 and TRBJ2-7, with D perhaps matching TRBD2 (6 bases). Trimming took off 2 bases at V and 0 bases at J, with 9 bases between the two ends. The CDR3 spans 14 residues. From germline, CDR1 is SGDLS and CDR2 YYNGEE.

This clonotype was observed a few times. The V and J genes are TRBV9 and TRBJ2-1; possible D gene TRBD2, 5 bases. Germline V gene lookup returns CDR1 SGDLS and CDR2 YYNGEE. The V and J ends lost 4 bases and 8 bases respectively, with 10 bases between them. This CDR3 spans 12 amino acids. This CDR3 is CASSHSADEQFF. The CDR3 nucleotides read TGTGCCAGCAGCCACTCAGCGGATGAGCAGTTCTTC.

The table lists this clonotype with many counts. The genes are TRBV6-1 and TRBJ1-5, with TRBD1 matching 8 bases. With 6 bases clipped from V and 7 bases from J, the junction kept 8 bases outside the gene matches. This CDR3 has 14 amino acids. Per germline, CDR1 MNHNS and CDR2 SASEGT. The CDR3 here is CASRPDRGGQPQHF. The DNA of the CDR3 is TGTGCCAGCAGACCAGACAGGGGAGGCCAGCCCCAGCATTTT.

As DNA, the CDR3 is TGTGCCAGCAGTTCGCCCGAGACTAATCAGCCCCAGCATTTT. Its translation is CASSSPETNQPQHF. J is TRBJ1-5 and V is TRBV27; no firm D call. This CDR3 contains 14 residues. Germline values: CDR1 MNHEY, CDR2 SMNVEV (reference sequence). The V end was cut by 4 bases, the J end by 4 bases, with 11 bases between.

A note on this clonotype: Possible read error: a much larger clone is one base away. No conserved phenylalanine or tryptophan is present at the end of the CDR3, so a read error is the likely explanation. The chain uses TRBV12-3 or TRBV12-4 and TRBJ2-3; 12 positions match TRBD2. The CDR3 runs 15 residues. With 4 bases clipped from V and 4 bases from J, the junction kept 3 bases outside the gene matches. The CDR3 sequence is CASSWTSGASDTQYL. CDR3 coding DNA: TGTGCCAGCAGTTGGACTAGCGGGGCCTCAGATACGCAGTATCTT.

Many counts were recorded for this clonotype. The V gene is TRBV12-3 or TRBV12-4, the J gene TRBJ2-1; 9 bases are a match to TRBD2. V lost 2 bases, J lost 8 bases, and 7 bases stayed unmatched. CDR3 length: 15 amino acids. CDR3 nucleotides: TGTGCCAGCAGTTTAATGGCGGGAGGGCAAGATGAGCAGTTCTTC. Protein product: CASSLMAGGQDEQFF.

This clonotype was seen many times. The chain's CDR3 is CASSFSSSGMEDYGYTF. The CDR3 bases are TGTGCCAGCAGCTTCTCTTCCTCAGGGATGGAGGACTATGGCTACACCTTC. The chain combines TRBV27 with TRBJ1-2, with TRBD1 as a possible D gene (5 bases). The V end lost 6 bases, the J end lost 3 bases, and 23 bases lay between the germline ends. CDR3 length: 17 residues. From germline, CDR1 is MNHEY and CDR2 SMNVEV (reference sequence).

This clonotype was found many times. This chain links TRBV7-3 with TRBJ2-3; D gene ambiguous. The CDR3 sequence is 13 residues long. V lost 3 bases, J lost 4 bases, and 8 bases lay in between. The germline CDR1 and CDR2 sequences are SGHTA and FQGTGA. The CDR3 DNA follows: TGTGCCAGCAGCTTGGAGTACCCAGATACGCAGTATTTT. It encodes CASSLEYPDTQYF.

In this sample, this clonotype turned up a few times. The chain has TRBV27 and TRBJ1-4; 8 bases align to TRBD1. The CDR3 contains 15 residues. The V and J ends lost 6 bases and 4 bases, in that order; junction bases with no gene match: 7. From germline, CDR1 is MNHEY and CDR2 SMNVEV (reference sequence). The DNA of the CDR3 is TGTGCCAGCAGACCCCAGGACAGGGATAATGAAAAACTGTTTTTT. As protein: CASRPQDRDNEKLFF.

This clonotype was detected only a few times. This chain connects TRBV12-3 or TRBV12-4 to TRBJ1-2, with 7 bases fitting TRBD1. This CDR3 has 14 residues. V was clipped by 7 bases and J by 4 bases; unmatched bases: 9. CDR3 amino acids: CASIGGRFVYGYTF. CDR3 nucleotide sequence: TGTGCCAGCATAGGGGGCAGATTCGTCTATGGCTACACCTTC.

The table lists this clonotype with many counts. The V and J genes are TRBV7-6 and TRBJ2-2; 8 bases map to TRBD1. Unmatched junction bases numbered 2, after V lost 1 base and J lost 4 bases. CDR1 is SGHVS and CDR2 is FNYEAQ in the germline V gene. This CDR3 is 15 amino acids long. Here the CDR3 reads CASSLDRGFTGELFF. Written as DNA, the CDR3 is TGTGCCAGCAGCTTAGACAGGGGGTTCACCGGGGAGCTGTTTTTT.

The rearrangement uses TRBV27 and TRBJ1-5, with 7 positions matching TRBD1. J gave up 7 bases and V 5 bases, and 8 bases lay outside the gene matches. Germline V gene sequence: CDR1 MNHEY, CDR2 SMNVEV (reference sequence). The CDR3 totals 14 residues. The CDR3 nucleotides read TGTGCCAGCAGTCCGTCGACAGGGACCCAGCCCCAGCATTTT. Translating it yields CASSPSTGTQPQHF.

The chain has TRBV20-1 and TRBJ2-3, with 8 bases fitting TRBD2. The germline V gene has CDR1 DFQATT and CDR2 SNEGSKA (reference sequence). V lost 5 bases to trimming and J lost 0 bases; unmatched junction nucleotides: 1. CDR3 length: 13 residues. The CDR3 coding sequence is TGCAGTGCTCCTAGCGGGAGCACAGATACGCAGTATTTT. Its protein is CSAPSGSTDTQYF.

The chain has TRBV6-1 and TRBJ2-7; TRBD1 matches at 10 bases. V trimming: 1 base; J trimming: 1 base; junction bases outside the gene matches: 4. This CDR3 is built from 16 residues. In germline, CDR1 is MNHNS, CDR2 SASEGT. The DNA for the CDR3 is TGTGCCAGCAGTGAAGGACAGGGGGCTGTGTCCTACGAGCAGTACTTC. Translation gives CASSEGQGAVSYEQYF.

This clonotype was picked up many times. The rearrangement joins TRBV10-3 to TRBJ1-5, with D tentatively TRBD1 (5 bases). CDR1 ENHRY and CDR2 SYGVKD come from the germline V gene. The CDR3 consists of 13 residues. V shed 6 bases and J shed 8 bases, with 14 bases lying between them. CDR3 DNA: TGTGCCATCAGCCGGGGGGGAATAGAGCCCCAGCATTTT. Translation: CAISRGGIEPQHF.

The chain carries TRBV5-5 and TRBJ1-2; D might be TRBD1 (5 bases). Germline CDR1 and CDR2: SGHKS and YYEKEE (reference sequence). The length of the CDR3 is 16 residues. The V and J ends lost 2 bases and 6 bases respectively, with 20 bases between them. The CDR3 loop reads CASSFGTHSLSDGYTF. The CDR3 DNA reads TGTGCCAGCAGCTTCGGGACCCACAGTCTGTCCGATGGCTACACCTTC.